This TCR beta chain was sequenced for a study of cytomegalovirus exposure and HLA in healthy donors. General observations from the study: Cytomegalovirus status was reportedly diagnosed by the classifier with high sensitivity and specificity. Later, an analysis showed that TCR beta chains associated with HLA were more clonally expanded than others that were equally common. Researchers had no immune exposure information except CMV serostatus available.

Per germline, CDR1 SGHRS and CDR2 YFSETQ. The CDR3 is made up of 15 amino acids. V was trimmed by 5 bases and J by 3 bases, leaving 17 bases between them. This clone was counted once. Antigen unknown. The PCR used 60 Vbeta and 13 Jbeta primers. Assay: immunoSEQ multiplex PCR; the TCRdb copy retains only in-frame clones and omits some. The data contain 120,000 or so clones, 65% to 85% of them singletons. Material: PBMCs. The receptor comes from a man aged 18 to 35 in good health and CMV-seropositive. The chain combines TRBV5-1 with TRBJ1-1, with D tentatively TRBD1 (5 bases). The CDR3 protein is CASRQVSRADTEAFF. In nucleotides, the CDR3 is TGCGCCAGCAGACAGGTCTCAAGGGCGGACACTGAAGCTTTCTTT.